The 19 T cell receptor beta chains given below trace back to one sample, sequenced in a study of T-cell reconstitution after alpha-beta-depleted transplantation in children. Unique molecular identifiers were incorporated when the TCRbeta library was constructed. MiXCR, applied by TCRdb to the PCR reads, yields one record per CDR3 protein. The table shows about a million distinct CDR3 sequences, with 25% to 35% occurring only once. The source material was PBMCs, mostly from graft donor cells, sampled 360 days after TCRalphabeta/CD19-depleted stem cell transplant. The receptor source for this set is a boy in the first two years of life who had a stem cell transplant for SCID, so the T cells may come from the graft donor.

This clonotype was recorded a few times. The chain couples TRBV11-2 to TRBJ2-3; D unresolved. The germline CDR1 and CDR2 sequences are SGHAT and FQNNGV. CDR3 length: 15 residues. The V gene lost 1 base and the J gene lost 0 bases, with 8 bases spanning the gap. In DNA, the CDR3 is TGTGCCAGCAGCTTAGCGGTCCTAAGCACAGATACGCAGTATTTT. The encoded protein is CASSLAVLSTDTQYF.

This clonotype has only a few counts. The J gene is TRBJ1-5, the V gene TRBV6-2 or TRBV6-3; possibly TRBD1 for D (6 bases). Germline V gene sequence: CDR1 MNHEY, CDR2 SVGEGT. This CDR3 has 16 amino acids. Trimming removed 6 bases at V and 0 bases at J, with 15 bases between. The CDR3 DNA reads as TGTGCCAGCAGGATCGGGACACCCAATAGCAATCAGCCCCAGCATTTT. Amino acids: CASRIGTPNSNQPQHF.

The CDR3 DNA reads TGTGCCAGTAGTATAGGAGCGGGACAGGGATTCGGTCAGCCCCAGCATTTT. Amino acids: CASSIGAGQGFGQPQHF. This chain uses TRBV19 with TRBJ1-5; TRBD1 matches 9 bases. Germline V gene sequence: CDR1 LNHDA, CDR2 SQIVND (reference sequence). The CDR3 loop spans 17 amino acids. V was clipped by 1 base and J by 6 bases; unmatched bases: 10. Complete variable domain (other parts from reference TRBV19 and TRBJ1-5): DGGITQSPKYLFRKEGQNVTLSCEQNLNHDAMYWYRQDPGQGLRLIYYSQIVNDFQKGDIAEGYSVSREKKESFPLTVTSAQKNPTAFYLCASSIGAGQGFGQPQHFGDGTRLSIL.

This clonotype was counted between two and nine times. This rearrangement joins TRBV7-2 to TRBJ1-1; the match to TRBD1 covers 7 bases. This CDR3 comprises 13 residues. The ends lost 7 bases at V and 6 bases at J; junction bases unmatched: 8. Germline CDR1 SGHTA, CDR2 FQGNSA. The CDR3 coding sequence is TGTGCCAGCAACAAACAGGGGCGCTCTGAAGCTTTCTTT. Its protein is CASNKQGRSEAFF. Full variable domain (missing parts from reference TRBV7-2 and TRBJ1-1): GAGVSQSPSNKVTEKGKDVELRCDPISGHTALYWYRQSLGQGLEFLIYFQGNSAPDKSGLPSDRFSAERTGGSVSTLTIQRTQQEDSAVYLCASNKQGRSEAFFGQGTRLTVV.

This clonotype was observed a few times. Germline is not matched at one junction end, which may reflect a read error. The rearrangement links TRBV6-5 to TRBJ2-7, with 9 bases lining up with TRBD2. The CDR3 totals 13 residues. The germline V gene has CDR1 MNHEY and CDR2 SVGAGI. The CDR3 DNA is TGTGCCAGCAGTAACTCCCGCGGGGGGGGCAAGTACTTC. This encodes CASSNSRGGGKYF.

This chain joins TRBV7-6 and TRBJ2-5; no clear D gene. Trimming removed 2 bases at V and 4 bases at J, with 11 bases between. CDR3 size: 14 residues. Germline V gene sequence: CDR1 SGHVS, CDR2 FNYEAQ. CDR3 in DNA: TGTGCCAGCAGCTTATCTGCTTTAATAGAGACCCAGTACTTC. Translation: CASSLSALIETQYF.

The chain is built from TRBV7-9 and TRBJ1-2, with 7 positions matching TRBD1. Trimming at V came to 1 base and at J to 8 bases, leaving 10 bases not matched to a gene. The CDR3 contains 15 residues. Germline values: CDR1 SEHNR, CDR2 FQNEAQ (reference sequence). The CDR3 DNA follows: TGTGCCAGCAGCTTAGTAGATTTTCTGACAGGGGGCTACACCTTC. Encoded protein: CASSLVDFLTGGYTF.

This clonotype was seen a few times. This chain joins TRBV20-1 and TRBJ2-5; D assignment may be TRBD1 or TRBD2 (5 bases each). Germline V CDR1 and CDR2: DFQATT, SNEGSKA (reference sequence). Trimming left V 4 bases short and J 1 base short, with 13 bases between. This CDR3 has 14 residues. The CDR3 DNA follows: TGCAGTGCTACGAGGGGTTCGACCCAAGAGACCCAGTACTTC. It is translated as CSATRGSTQETQYF.

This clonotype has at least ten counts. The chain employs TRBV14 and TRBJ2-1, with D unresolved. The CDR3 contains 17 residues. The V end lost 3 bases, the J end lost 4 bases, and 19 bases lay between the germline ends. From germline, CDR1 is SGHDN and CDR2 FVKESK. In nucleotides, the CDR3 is TGTGCCAGCAGCCAGGATTACTTTCAACCGATGTACAATGAGCAGTTCTTC. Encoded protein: CASSQDYFQPMYNEQFF.

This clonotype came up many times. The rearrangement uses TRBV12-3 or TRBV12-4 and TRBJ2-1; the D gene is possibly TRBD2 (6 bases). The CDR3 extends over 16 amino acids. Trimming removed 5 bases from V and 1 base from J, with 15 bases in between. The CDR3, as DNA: TGTGCCAGCAGTAGGGAACTAGCACGATCCTACAATGAGCAGTTCTTC. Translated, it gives CASSRELARSYNEQFF.

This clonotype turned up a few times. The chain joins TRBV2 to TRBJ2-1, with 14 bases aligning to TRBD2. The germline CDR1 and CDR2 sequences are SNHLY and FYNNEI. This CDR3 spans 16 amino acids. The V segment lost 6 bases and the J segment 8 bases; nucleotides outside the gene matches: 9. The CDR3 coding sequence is TGTGCCAGCAGGACTAGCGGGGGGGCCTCCTTGCATGAGCAGTTCTTC. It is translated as CASRTSGGASLHEQFF.

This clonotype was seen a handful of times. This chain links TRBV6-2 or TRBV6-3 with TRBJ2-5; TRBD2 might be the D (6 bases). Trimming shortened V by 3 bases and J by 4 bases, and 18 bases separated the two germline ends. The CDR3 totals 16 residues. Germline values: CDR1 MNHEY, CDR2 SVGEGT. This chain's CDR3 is CASSYARRGIRETQYF. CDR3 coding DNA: TGTGCCAGCAGTTATGCGCGGCGGGGTATCCGAGAGACCCAGTACTTC.

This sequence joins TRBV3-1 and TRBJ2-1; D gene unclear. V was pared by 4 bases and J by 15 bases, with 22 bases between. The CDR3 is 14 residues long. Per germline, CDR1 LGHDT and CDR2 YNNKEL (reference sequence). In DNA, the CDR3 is TGTGCCAGCAGCCGCCTTTACCCGGACGTGGGCAGGTTCTTC. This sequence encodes CASSRLYPDVGRFF.

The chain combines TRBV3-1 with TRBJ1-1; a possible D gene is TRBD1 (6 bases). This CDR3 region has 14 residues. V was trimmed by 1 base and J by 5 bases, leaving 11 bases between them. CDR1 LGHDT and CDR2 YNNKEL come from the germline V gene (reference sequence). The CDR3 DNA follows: TGTGCCAGCAGCCAAGGGGGGCTGGGGACTGAAGCTTTCTTT. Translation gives CASSQGGLGTEAFF.

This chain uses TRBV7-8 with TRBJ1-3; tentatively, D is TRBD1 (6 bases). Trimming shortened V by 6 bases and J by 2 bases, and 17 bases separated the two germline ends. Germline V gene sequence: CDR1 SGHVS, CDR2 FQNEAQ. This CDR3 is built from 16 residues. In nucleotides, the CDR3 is TGTGCCAGCAGTCCGAGGGGGGTTCTTACTGGAAACACCATATATTTT. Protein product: CASSPRGVLTGNTIYF.

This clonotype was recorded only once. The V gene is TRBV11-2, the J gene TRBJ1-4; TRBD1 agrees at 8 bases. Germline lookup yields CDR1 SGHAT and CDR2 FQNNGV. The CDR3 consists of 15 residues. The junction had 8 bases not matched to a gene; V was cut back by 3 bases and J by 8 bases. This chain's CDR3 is CASSFRTGGAEKLFF. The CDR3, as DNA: TGTGCCAGCAGCTTTAGAACAGGGGGGGCCGAAAAACTGTTTTTT.

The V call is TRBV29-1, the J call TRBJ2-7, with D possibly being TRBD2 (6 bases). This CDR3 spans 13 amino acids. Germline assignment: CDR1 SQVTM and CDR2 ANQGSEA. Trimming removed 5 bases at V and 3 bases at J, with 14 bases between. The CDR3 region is CSVHRGIGYEQYF. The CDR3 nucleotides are TGCAGCGTTCATCGGGGGATTGGCTACGAGCAGTACTTC.

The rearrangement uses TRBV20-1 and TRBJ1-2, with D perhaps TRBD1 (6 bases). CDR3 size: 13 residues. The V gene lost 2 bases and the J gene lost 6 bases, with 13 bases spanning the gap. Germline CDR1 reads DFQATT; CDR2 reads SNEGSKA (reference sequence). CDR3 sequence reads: CSARRRGQNGYTF. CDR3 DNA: TGCAGTGCTAGACGTCGGGGGCAAAATGGCTACACCTTC.

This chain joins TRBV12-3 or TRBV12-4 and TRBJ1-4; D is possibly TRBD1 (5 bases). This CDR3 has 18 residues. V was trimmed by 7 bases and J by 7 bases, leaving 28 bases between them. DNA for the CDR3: TGTGCCAGCACCCTACGCGCAGGGAACCTTCGGTCGACTGAAAAACTGTTTTTT. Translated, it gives CASTLRAGNLRSTEKLFF.